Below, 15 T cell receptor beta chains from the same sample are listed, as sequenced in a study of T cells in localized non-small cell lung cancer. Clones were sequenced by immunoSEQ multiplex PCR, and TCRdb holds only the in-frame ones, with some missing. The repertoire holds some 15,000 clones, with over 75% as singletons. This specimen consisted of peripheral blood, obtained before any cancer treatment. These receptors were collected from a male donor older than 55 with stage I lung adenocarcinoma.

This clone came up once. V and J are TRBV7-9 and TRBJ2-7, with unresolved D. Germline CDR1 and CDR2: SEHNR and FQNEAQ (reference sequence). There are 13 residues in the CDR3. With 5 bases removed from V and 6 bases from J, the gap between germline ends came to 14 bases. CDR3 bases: TGTGCCAGCAGCACCCCGAACAGTCCCGAGCAGTACTTC. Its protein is CASSTPNSPEQYF.

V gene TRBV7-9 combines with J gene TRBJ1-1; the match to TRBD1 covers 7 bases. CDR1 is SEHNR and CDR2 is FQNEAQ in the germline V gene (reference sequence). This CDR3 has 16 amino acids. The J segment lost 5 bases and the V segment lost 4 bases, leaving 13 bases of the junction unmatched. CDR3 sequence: CASSSTGAQDRTEAFF. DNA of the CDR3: TGTGCCAGCAGCTCAACAGGGGCCCAAGATCGGACTGAAGCTTTCTTT.

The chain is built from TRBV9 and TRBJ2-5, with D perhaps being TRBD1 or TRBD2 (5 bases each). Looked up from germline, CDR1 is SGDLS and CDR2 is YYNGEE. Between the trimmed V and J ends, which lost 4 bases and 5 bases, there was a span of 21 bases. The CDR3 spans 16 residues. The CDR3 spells CASSLGLADMAETQYF. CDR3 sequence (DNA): TGTGCCAGCAGCTTGGGGCTAGCAGATATGGCGGAGACCCAGTACTTC.

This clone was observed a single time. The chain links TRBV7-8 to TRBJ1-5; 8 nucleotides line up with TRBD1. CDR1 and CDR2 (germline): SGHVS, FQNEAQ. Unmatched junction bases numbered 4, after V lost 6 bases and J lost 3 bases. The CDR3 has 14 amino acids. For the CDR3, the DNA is TGTGCCAGCAGTCCGGACAGGGTCAATCAGCCCCAGCATTTT. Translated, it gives CASSPDRVNQPQHF. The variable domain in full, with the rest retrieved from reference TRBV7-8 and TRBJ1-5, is GAGVSQSPRYKVAKRGQDVALRCDPISGHVSLFWYQQALGQGPEFLTYFQNEAQLDKSGLPSDRFFAERPEGSVSTLKIQRTQQEDSAVYLCASSPDRVNQPQHFGDGTRLSIL.

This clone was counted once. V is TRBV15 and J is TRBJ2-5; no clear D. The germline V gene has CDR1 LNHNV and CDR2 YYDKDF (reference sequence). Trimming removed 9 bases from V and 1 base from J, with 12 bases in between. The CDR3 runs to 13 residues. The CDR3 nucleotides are TGTGCCACGCGCAGTGGAGTCCAAGAGACCCAGTACTTC. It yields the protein CATRSGVQETQYF. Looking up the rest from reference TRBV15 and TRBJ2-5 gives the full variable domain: DAMVIQNPRYQVTQFGKPVTLSCSQTLNHNVMYWYQQKSSQAPKLLFHYYDKDFNNEADTPDNFQSRRPNTSFCFLDIRSPGLGDTAMYLCATRSGVQETQYFGPGTRLLVL.

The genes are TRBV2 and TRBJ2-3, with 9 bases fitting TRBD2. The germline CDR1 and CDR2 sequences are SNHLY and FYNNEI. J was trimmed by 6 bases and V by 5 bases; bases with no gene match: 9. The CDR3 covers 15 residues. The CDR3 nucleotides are TGTGCCAGCAGTCGACTAGCGGCCTTGGGCGATACGCAGTATTTT. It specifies CASSRLAALGDTQYF. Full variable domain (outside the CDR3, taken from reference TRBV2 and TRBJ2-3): EPEVTQTPSHQVTQMGQEVILRCVPISNHLYFYWYRQILGQKVEFLVSFYNNEISEKSEIFDDQFSVERPDGSNFTLKIRSTKLEDSAMYFCASSRLAALGDTQYFGPGTRLTVL.

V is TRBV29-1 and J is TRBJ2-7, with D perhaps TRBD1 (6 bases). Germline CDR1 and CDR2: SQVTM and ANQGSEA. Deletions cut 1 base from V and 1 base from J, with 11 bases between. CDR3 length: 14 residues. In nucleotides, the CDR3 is TGCAGCGTTGAAGGCCTGACAGGATCCTACGAGCAGTACTTC. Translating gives CSVEGLTGSYEQYF.

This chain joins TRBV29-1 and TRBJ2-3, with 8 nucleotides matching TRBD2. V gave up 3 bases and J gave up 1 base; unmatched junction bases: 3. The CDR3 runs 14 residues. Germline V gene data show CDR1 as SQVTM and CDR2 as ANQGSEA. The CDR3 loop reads CSVDSGGGTDTQYF. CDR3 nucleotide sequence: TGCAGCGTTGACAGCGGGGGTGGCACAGATACGCAGTATTTT.

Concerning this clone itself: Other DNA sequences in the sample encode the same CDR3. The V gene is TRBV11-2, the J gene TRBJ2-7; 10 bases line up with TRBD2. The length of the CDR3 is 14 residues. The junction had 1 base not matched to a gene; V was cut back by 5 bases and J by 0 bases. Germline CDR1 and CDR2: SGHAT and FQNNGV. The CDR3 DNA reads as TGTGCCAGCAGCCGACTAGCGGGCTCCTACGAGCAGTACTTC. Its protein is CASSRLAGSYEQYF.

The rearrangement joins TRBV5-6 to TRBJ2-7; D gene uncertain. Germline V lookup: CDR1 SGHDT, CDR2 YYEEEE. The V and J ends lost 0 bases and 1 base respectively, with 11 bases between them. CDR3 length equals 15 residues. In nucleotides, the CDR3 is TGTGCCAGCAGCTTGGACCCAAACCCATCCTACGAGCAGTACTTC. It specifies CASSLDPNPSYEQYF.

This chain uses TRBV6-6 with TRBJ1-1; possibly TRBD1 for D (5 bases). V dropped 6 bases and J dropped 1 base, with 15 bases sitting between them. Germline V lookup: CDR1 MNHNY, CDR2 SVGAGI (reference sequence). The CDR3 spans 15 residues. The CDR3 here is CASRGTRDANTEAFF. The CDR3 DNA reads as TGTGCCAGCAGGGGAACACGGGACGCGAACACTGAAGCTTTCTTT.

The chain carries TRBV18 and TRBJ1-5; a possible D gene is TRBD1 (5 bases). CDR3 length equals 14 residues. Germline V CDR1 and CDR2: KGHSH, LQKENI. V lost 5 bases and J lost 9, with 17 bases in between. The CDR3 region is CASSTADNLRPQHF. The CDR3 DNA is TGTGCCAGCTCAACCGCGGACAACCTTCGGCCCCAGCATTTT.

The DNA for the CDR3 is TGTGCCAGCAGTGAACGGACTAGCGGATGGGGGGAGCTGTTTTTT. Translated, it gives CASSERTSGWGELFF. The chain is built from TRBV2 and TRBJ2-2; TRBD2 matches at 10 bases. The germline gives CDR1 SNHLY, CDR2 FYNNEI. Trimming cost V 2 bases and J 8 bases; bases outside gene matches: 5. The CDR3 length is 15 residues. Drawing the rest from reference TRBV2 and TRBJ2-2, the complete variable domain is EPEVTQTPSHQVTQMGQEVILRCVPISNHLYFYWYRQILGQKVEFLVSFYNNEISEKSEIFDDQFSVERPDGSNFTLKIRSTKLEDSAMYFCASSERTSGWGELFFGEGSRLTVL.

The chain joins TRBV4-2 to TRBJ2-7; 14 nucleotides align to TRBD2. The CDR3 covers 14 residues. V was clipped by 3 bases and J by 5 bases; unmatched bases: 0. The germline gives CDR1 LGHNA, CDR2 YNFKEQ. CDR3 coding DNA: TGTGCCAGCAGCCAGGGACTAGCGGGAGACGAGCAGTACTTC. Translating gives CASSQGLAGDEQYF.

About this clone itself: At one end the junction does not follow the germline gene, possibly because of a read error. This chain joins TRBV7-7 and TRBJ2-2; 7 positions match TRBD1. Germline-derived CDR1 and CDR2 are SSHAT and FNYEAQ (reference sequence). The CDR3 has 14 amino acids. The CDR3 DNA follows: TGTGCTAGCAGCCCCGTAGGGGGCCGCGGGGAGCTGTTTTTT. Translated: CASSPVGGRGELFF. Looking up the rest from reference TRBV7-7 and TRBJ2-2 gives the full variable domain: GAGVSQSPRYKVTKRGQDVTLRCDPISSHATLYWYQQALGQGPEFLTYFNYEAQPDKSGLPSDRFSAERPEGSISTLTIQRTEQRDSAMYRCASSPVGGRGELFFGEGSRLTVL.